The T cell receptor beta chain under discussion was sequenced for a study of blood T cell repertoires in COVID-19. Study-wide context: Samples taken during acute and convalescent COVID-19 were collected in the United States, Italy and Spain. Sample material is recorded as cDNA or gDNA derived from T cells, B-cell-depleted T cells, or PBMCs.

In the original processing: Amplified reference gene primers provided the basis for estimating nucleated cell counts. Sequencing used immunoSEQ multiplex PCR; TCRdb keeps in-frame clones, though not all of them. That table furnishes V, J and clone size, whereas the DNA furnished D and trimming. The repertoire has roughly 250,000 clones, roughly 80% of them found once; the top ten carry around 9.9%. The sample consisted of peripheral blood. This receptor was identified in a woman over 75 with acute or convalescent COVID-19.

The CDR3 region has the DNA TGTGCCAGCAGTATAGGGACTAGCGGGGGCCGGGGCACAGATACGCAGTATTTT. It translates to CASSIGTSGGRGTDTQYF. V is TRBV5-4 and J is TRBJ2-3; 14 bases align to TRBD2. Germline CDR1 is SGHNT and CDR2 is YYREEE (reference sequence). The CDR3 contains 18 residues. V dropped 5 bases and J dropped 1; count of bases not matched to a gene: 9.